This T cell receptor beta chain was sequenced for a study of shared clonotypes between healthy human individuals (dated by TCRdb to the early 2020s). About the full investigation: The cohort comprised a couple of women and a few men aged 18 to 49 years. For each donor, CD4 naive and CD4 memory were each given three plates, CD8 naive was given two plates, and CD8 memory was given one plate. To estimate repertoire size and how much clonotypes are shared between individuals, the study performed deep sequencing of blood TCR repertoires from a handful of healthy adults. To increase sequencing depth and limit assay-specific biases, different laboratories used diverse techniques to prepare libraries and sequence TCR repertoires. Leukapheresis yielded between about 0.8 and 8.9 billion PBMCs per donor. What the research found in general, with its limitations: Higher generation probabilities were observed for clonotypes shared by all four sorted-subset donors than for non-shared clonotypes. Sampling was restricted to blood, and TCR repertoires in tissues likely differ from the TCR repertoires found in blood. Roughly 5% of naive CD4, 3.5% of naive CD8, about 2.4% of memory CD4, and 0.35% to 0.5% of memory CD8 clonotypes were shared across several donors. Pairwise subsampling led to the expectation that sequencing depth would affect the degree of clonotype sharing among donors. Rarefaction of sorted-subset datasets indicated incomplete sequencing despite the large sequencing depth. Larger estimated clonotype richness was generally found for naive subsets than for memory subsets. Because the study included a small number of donors, the genetic and exposure-history diversity represented was limited.

Of note for this clone: Its cognate antigen has yet to be identified. No qualities accompany the bases; no much larger clone lies one base away.

The donors were healthy, HIV-negative adults who had no recently reported acute infections or vaccinations. Only Caucasian adults living in Nashville, Tennessee, USA were represented among the donors. CD4+ T cells were enriched through magnetic negative selection, after which naive cells were positively selected on CD45RA and the remaining negative fraction served as the memory subset. Blood was obtained by leukapheresis, after which PBMCs were separated by Ficoll-Histopaque density gradient centrifugation and cryopreserved in liquid nitrogen vapor phase. Analytical flow cytometry was used to check the purity and quantity of each magnetically sorted T cell population. Each sorted fraction had its genomic DNA isolated and then quantified by UV absorbance on a Nanodrop 2000c. The trim is 2 bases for V and 6 bases for J, with a gap of 5 bases between the germline ends. CDR1 is given as MNHEY and CDR2 as SVGAGI, both from the germline V gene. The CDR3 spans 11 residues, from the cysteine through the phenylalanine. The entry retains the CDR3 DNA only, 33 bases that are in frame from base 1.

Using the deep immunoSEQ assay, multiplex PCR amplified TCR CDR3 regions from genomic DNA. Genomic DNA extracted from each cell subset was distributed evenly over all wells of several immunoSEQ 96-well plates, and each plate served as one replicate. For sorted subsets, each replicate PCR was loaded with 200 ng genomic DNA, equivalent to 25,000 to 35,000 T cell genomes. The purified libraries were quantified using a Qubit 3.0 fluorometer, sized with a Bioanalyzer 2100, and then quantified again using the KAPA Library Quantification kit. Each immunoSEQ 96-well plate was sequenced on its own single-read 150-cycle Illumina NextSeq 550 flow cell. Turning to the authors' computational methods: The immunoSEQ output contained only junctional sequences without quality scores, so filtering could not match that applied to full-length reads. To assign V/J genes and CDR3, sequences were annotated using PyIR, a Python wrapper for IgBLAST v1.9, with IMGT germline references. Reads were removed for weak V/J assignments (E-value above 1e-6), missing CDR3, stop codons, out-of-frame junctions, or ambiguous translated residues. V3J clonotypes were defined as sequences sharing the same inferred V gene, J gene, and CDR3 amino acid sequence. The percentage overlap between two repertoires was calculated by dividing the number of shared unique clonotypes by the size of the smaller repertoire. Richness of each repertoire was evaluated using RTK rarefaction, the Chao1 estimator, and Recon v2.1 estimates of unobserved clonotypes. For all TCRbeta clonotypes obtained by the gDNA method from a handful of donors, generation probabilities were computed with OLGA. Here the immuneACCESS table is served through TCRdb, limited to in-frame sequences with V and J called. Missing clones are a known gap in these copies; in checked studies unresolved V genes cover under half, and the rest lacks a known reason. D and trimming were read from the DNA, whereas the V and J calls and clone size are those reported in that table. The sample includes 2.3 million or so clones, with more than 85% observed a single time. The ten biggest clones cover about 0.39% of the sample.

The chain is made from TRBV6-5 and TRBJ2-7, with the D gene too uncertain to name. The receptor was derived from a man between 18 and 35 years old in good health. Some clones in this sample may be carry-over from other donors' samples. Sequences were obtained from naive CD4+ T cells from PBMCs. The meaning of the sample's cell subset or site label: CD45RA+ positively selected. The sequenced DNA: TGTGCCAGCAGTTACAATGGCGAGCAGTACTTC. It translates to CASSYNGEQYF.